This T cell receptor beta chain was captured by sequencing in a study of Ad26.COV2.S vaccination and SARS-CoV-2 variants. The study, taken as a whole, reports: Spike-specific responses of CD8+ and CD4+ T cells were reported to display substantial breadth after vaccination.

This clone was seen a single time. Its antigen is not identified. Clones were sequenced by immunoSEQ multiplex PCR, and TCRdb holds only the in-frame ones, with some missing. The table lists some 290,000 clones, over 80% of them singletons. Treatment reported: around 19 received Ad26.COV2.S at low or high dose, single or two shots; 5 received placebo; per-sample allocation not given. Day 63 after the first injection of vaccine or placebo was the sampling time. The sequencing used peripheral blood, collected in a trial of Ad26.COV2.S vaccine versus placebo. This sequence originates from a person between 18 and 59 years old who received the Ad26.COV2.S COVID-19 vaccine or a placebo.

The CDR3 DNA sequence: TGCAGCGTTGTCGGGGGGGGCGCAGATACGCAGTATTTT. Protein sequence: CSVVGGGADTQYF. The chain employs TRBV29-1 and TRBJ2-3; 8 bases are shared with TRBD2. This CDR3 comprises 13 residues. With 4 bases clipped from V and 4 bases from J, the junction kept 4 bases outside the gene matches. In germline, CDR1 is SQVTM, CDR2 ANQGSEA.